The following is a T cell receptor beta chain sequence with its context. Its antigen remains undetermined. The sample holds no much larger clone one base away, and base qualities are not on file. The data were obtained in a study of T-cell reconstitution after alpha-beta-depleted transplantation in children (dated by TCRdb to between 2015 and 2016). In terms of the full investigation: The study quantitatively tracked T-cell immune reconstitution after TCRalphabeta/CD19-depleted allogeneic hematopoietic cell transplantation in children using TCR repertoire profiling.

The method behind the library was PCR. Sequencing instrument: Illumina HiSeq 2500. TCR library preparation used molecular barcoding, with unique molecular identifiers applied to normalize quantification of the TCRbeta repertoire. TCRdb's own reprocessing of the public reads used fastp at Q25 and MiXCR and kept productive beta chains. Merged by CDR3 protein, the rows form single entries marked with the most common genes and DNA. This sample gives about 500,000 distinct CDR3 sequences in total; around a third of them show up just once. The ten largest make up around 2.4% of the sample. Cut back by 6 bases and 1 base, the V and J ends lie 14 bases apart. Reading from cysteine to phenylalanine, the CDR3 counts 15 amino acids. Of all the DNA, just the CDR3 is kept, 45 bases in frame from base 1. The germline V gene gives CDR1 as MDHEN and CDR2 as SYDVKM.

The rearrangement joined TRBV28 to TRBJ2-3, with the D gene not confidently named. This material consisted of PBMCs from the stem cell graft donor, taken from the stem cell graft. This TCR was sampled from a human donor who donated a stem cell graft to a child with aplastic anemia. DNA sequence: TGTGCCAGCAGCCTGATCGGCCCCGGCACAGATACGCAGTATTTT. The resulting protein is CASSLIGPGTDTQYF.